The TCR beta chain under discussion was sequenced for a study of CD8+ T cells in alopecia areata. Study context: Tofacitinib dosing lasted 6 to 18 months, which was then followed by 6 months off drug.

V lost 6 bases, J lost 1 base, and 10 bases lay in between. The CDR3 is 13 residues long. From germline, CDR1 is SQVTM and CDR2 ANQGSEA. After isolation, RNA underwent reverse transcription to generate cDNA as the sequencing template. The data were produced by immunoSEQ multiplex PCR, yet TCRdb's version contains in-frame clones alone and is incomplete. This sample has under 70,000 clones; 95% to 97% occur once, and the top ten carry roughly 26%. The sequenced sample was CD8+ T cells sorted from blood, obtained at week 0. The rearrangement joins TRBV29-1 to TRBJ2-1; no reliable D call. This clonotype was sampled from a human donor with alopecia areata. CDR3 residues: CSVPPTSYNEQFF. The CDR3 DNA reads as TGCAGCGTCCCCCCTACGTCCTACAATGAGCAGTTCTTC.